What follows is one TCR beta chain and its context. These data belong to a study of human T cells and chemical hapten exposure. It was unfractionated whole blood from which total RNA was extracted. Unique molecular identifiers were linked by the library to individual cDNA molecules. MiXCR, run by TCRdb on the reads, gives a single entry per CDR3 protein. The sample records 95,000 to 150,000 distinct CDR3 sequences, about 7.7% being singletons. Losses at the gene ends were 1 base for V and 1 base for J; bases not matched to a gene: 5. Germline values: CDR1 DFQATT, CDR2 SNEGSKA (reference sequence). The CDR3 is 15 amino acids.

The receptor was derived from a human donor in good health. Some clones in this sample may be carry-over from other donors' samples. This chain uses TRBV20-1 with TRBJ1-1, with TRBD1 matching over 8 bases. The sequenced sample consisted of whole blood. The CDR3 loop reads CSARGDRGWNTEAFF. The CDR3 DNA reads TGCAGTGCTAGAGGCGACAGGGGCTGGAACACTGAAGCTTTCTTT.